The entry below describes one T cell receptor (beta chain). Reverse transcription of all isolated RNA meant that expressed TCRB transcripts were sequenced. Clones were sequenced by immunoSEQ multiplex PCR, and TCRdb holds only the in-frame ones, with some missing. The table has some 180,000 clones, 10% to 15% seen once. Germline CDR1 SGHTA, CDR2 FQGTGA. V was clipped by 5 bases and J by 6 bases; unmatched bases: 6. The CDR3 is 14 residues long. The data originate from a study of beta chain features in type 1 diabetes. This receptor was taken from a woman aged 18-30 years in good health. The V and J genes are TRBV7-3 and TRBJ2-7; 11 bases map to TRBD2. The sequenced sample consisted of central memory CD4+ T cells from blood. CDR3 in DNA: TGTGCCAGCAGCCCGACCGGGACTAGCGGCGAGCAGTACTTC. This translates into CASSPTGTSGEQYF.